Shown below are 14 T cell receptor beta chains from a single sample sequenced in a study of response to subunit inactivated influenza vaccine. TCRdb re-called the RT-PCR reads through MiXCR, storing one row per CDR3 protein. Altogether some 640,000 distinct CDR3 sequences are present, over 11% being singletons, with the ten largest covering around 7%. Sequencing used PBMCs from blood, obtained around two weeks before vaccination. The receptors shown here come from a man aged 50 to 60 who received an inactivated influenza vaccine.

The V call is TRBV4-1, the J call TRBJ2-7; 7 bases fit TRBD2. The CDR3 length is 15 residues. CDR1 and CDR2 (germline): MGHRA, YSYEKL. The V segment lost 2 bases and the J segment 2 bases; nucleotides outside the gene matches: 6. CDR3 sequence reads: CASSQSSGLTYEQYF. The DNA of the CDR3 is TGCGCCAGCAGCCAATCTAGCGGACTTACCTACGAGCAGTACTTC.

The sample holds many counts of this clonotype. The V and J genes are TRBV12-3 or TRBV12-4 and TRBJ1-4; D uncertain. CDR3 length: 12 residues. Trimming pared 3 bases from V and 12 bases from J, leaving 11 bases between. CDR3: CASSFDSRELFF. The CDR3 nucleotides are TGTGCCAGCAGTTTTGACTCCCGGGAACTGTTTTTT.

This clonotype was seen only once. The V gene is TRBV4-2, the J gene TRBJ1-3; no firm D call. The CDR3 extends over 17 amino acids. V lost 4 bases, J lost 0 bases, and 16 bases lay in between. The V gene's germline CDR1 is LGHNA and CDR2 YNFKEQ. This CDR3 reads CASSPRQGTSSGNTIYF. The CDR3 DNA is TGTGCCAGCAGCCCTCGCCAAGGTACGAGCTCTGGAAACACCATATATTTT.

The genes are TRBV4-3 and TRBJ2-1, with 8 bases identical to TRBD2. Germline V CDR1 and CDR2: LGHNA, YSLEER. There are 13 residues in the CDR3. The J segment lost 6 bases and the V segment lost 5 bases, leaving 3 bases of the junction unmatched. The CDR3 region is CASSSTSVNEQFF. The CDR3 nucleotides are TGCGCCAGCAGCTCGACTAGCGTCAATGAGCAGTTCTTC.

This clonotype was detected many times. The chain has TRBV4-3 and TRBJ1-2; 10 bases agree with TRBD1. Germline assignment: CDR1 LGHNA and CDR2 YSLEER. The CDR3 spans 15 residues. J was trimmed by 3 bases and V by 1 base; bases with no gene match: 2. The CDR3 here is CASSQVDRGDYGYTF. Written as DNA, the CDR3 is TGCGCCAGCAGCCAAGTGGACAGGGGGGACTATGGCTACACCTTC.

This clonotype came up many times. The V gene is TRBV5-1, the J gene TRBJ2-7, with a tentative D call TRBD2 (5 bases). Looked up from germline, CDR1 is SGHRS and CDR2 is YFSETQ. This CDR3 has 14 amino acids. V dropped 0 bases and J dropped 7 bases, with 14 bases sitting between them. CDR3 nucleotides: TGCGCCAGCAGCTTGGCTGGAGCGGCCCGGGAGCAGTACTTC. Its protein product is CASSLAGAAREQYF.

This clonotype was picked up a small number of times. In DNA form, the CDR3 reads TGTGCCAGCAGCTTAGATGGAAGATATGAAAAACTGTTTTTT. Its protein is CASSLDGRYEKLFF. The gene calls are TRBV7-9 and TRBJ1-4; D is unclear. CDR1 is SEHNR and CDR2 is FQNEAQ in the germline V gene (reference sequence). Trimming cost V 1 base and J 6 bases, with 9 bases left between them. The CDR3 consists of 14 residues. Looking up the rest from reference TRBV7-9 and TRBJ1-4 gives the full variable domain: DTGVSQNPRHKITKRGQNVTFRCDPISEHNRLYWYRQTLGQGPEFLTYFQNEAQLEKSRLLSDRFSAERPKGSFSTLEIQRTEQGDSAMYLCASSLDGRYEKLFFGSGTQLSVL.

This clonotype has a count of ten or more. The chain joins TRBV5-1 to TRBJ2-5; 11 bases match TRBD2. This CDR3 has 16 amino acids. In germline, CDR1 is SGHRS, CDR2 YFSETQ. The V segment lost 4 bases and the J segment 4 bases; nucleotides outside the gene matches: 9. The CDR3 spells CASSPGTSGGGETQYF. CDR3 in DNA: TGCGCCAGCAGCCCTGGCACTAGCGGGGGAGGAGAGACCCAGTACTTC.

The chain couples TRBV4-2 to TRBJ2-5, with a weak D call TRBD2 (5 bases). This CDR3 comprises 15 residues. Germline loops: CDR1 LGHNA, CDR2 YNFKEQ. The germline V and J ends were trimmed by 3 bases and 1 base, with 12 bases remaining between them. The CDR3 bases are TGTGCCAGCAGCCAGCGGGCGGGCTTCCAAGAGACCCAGTACTTC. Translation: CASSQRAGFQETQYF.

This clonotype was seen at least ten times. V gene TRBV28 combines with J gene TRBJ2-7, with 10 bases matching TRBD1. V shed 3 bases and J 6 bases; nucleotides not matched to a gene: 2. CDR1 is MDHEN and CDR2 is SYDVKM in the germline V gene. The CDR3 runs to 13 residues. CDR3 region: CASSLGTGAEQYF. In DNA, the CDR3 is TGTGCCAGCAGTTTGGGGACAGGGGCCGAGCAGTACTTC.

This rearrangement joins TRBV6-2 or TRBV6-3 to TRBJ2-3; D gene unclear. V lost 1 base, J lost 2 bases, and 7 bases lay in between. Germline loops: CDR1 MNHEY, CDR2 SVGEGT. This CDR3 region has 14 residues. CDR3 bases: TGTGCCAGCAGTTACTTAGGGTCCACAGATACGCAGTATTTT. This sequence encodes CASSYLGSTDTQYF.

This clonotype was picked up a small number of times. The genes are TRBV4-2 and TRBJ2-7; 10 bases match TRBD2. Germline CDR1 LGHNA, CDR2 YNFKEQ. The CDR3 covers 14 residues. Trimming removed 4 bases from V and 3 bases from J; junction bases left unmatched: 3. This chain's CDR3 is CASSPSGSVYEQYF. CDR3 nucleotide sequence: TGTGCCAGCAGCCCTAGCGGGAGCGTCTACGAGCAGTACTTC.

Only a few counts were recorded for this clonotype. This chain joins TRBV20-1 and TRBJ2-1, with TRBD2 identical over 7 bases. The V gene end was trimmed by 3 bases and the J gene end by 0 bases; junction bases not matched to a gene: 8. CDR3 length: 16 residues. Looked up from germline, CDR1 is DFQATT and CDR2 is SNEGSKA (reference sequence). The chain's CDR3 is CSASWAGRVSYNEQFF. As DNA, the CDR3 is TGCAGTGCTAGTTGGGCAGGGAGGGTCTCCTACAATGAGCAGTTCTTC.

This chain links TRBV2 with TRBJ1-2; no reliable D call. The V and J ends lost 3 bases and 4 bases respectively, with 3 bases between them. Germline CDR1 is SNHLY and CDR2 is FYNNEI. The CDR3 consists of 11 residues. The CDR3 nucleotides read TGTGCCAGCAGTGATGTCTATGGCTACACCTTC. As protein: CASSDVYGYTF.